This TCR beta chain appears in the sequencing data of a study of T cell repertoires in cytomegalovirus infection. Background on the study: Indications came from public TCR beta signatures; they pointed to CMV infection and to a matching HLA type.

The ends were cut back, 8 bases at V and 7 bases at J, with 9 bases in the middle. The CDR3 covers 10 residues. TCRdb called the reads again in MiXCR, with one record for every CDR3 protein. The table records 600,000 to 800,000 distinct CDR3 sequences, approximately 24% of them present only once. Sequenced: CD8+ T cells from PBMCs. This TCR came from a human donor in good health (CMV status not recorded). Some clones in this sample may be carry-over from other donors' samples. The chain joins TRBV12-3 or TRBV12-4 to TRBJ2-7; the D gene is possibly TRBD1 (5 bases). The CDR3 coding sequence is TGTGCCAGCGGGGCCCCTGAGCAGTACTTC. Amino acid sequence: CASGAPEQYF.